The 19 T cell receptor beta chains presented below share a single source sample, sequenced in a study of tissue T cells after allogeneic stem cell transplantation. As to time point: mouse harvest day 7 after allogeneic transplant. Each mouse received 10^7 T-cell-depleted marrow cells plus 10^6 splenic CD5+ T cells by tail vein. Only in-frame clones appear in the TCRdb table, and some are missing; sequencing was by immunoSEQ multiplex PCR. The sample consists of about 6,600 clones, 45% to 50% of them appearing once. The sequenced sample consisted of lymph node tissue. The origin of the receptors is a female BALB/c mouse given C57BL/6 T cells with graft-versus-host disease after an allogeneic hematopoietic cell transplant.

Concerning this clone: Gene names and germline match the mouse. This chain's CDR3 is CASSLHNQDTQYF. The sequenced CDR3 bases are TGTGCCAGCAGTCTGCACAACCAAGACACCCAGTAC. The genes are TRBV26 and TRBJ2-5, with D unresolved. The read is 1 residue too short to cover the CDR3 end, so that end is filled in from the germline J gene. V lost 2 bases to trimming and J lost 0 bases, with 3 bases between them. Per germline, CDR1 KGHPV and CDR2 FQNQEV (reference sequence). The CDR3 contains 13 residues. Based on the CDR3 plus reference TRBV26 and TRBJ2-5, the full variable domain is NSKVIQTPRYLVKGQGQKAKMRCIPEKGHPVVFWYQQNKNNEFKFLINFQNQEVLQQIDMTEKRFSAECPSNSPCSLEIQSSEAGDSALYLCASSLHNQDTQYFGPGTRLLVL.

With regard to this clone: Genes and germline are mouse. The read comes to an end 1 residue before the CDR3 does, leaving the germline J gene to fill in the end. The chain carries TRBV26 and TRBJ1-1; D is unresolved. CDR1 KGHPV and CDR2 FQNQEV come from the germline V gene (reference sequence). The length of the CDR3 is 13 residues. V lost 2 bases and J lost 1, with 5 bases in between. CDR3 bases read: TGTGCCAGCAGTCTGAACCAAAACACAGAAGTCTTC. Its protein is CASSLNQNTEVF. The full CDR3 protein is CASSLNQNTEVFF.

Worth noting for this clone: Gene names and germline match the mouse. The read halts 1 residue ahead of the CDR3 end, with the missing end drawn from the germline J gene. The rearrangement joins TRBV12-1 to TRBJ2-7; maybe TRBD1 (5 bases). Germline CDR1 reads SGHSN; CDR2 reads HYEKVE. CDR3 size: 11 residues. V lost 2 bases to trimming and J lost 4 bases, with 5 bases between them. The part of the CDR3 DNA that was read is TGTGCCAGCTCTCAGGGGTATGAACAGTAC. Its protein product is CASSQGYEQY. The whole CDR3 region reads CASSQGYEQYF.

To note about this clone: Mouse names are used for the genes. The read is 1 residue too short to cover the CDR3 end, so that end is filled in from the germline J gene. The rearrangement uses TRBV19 and TRBJ2-7; 10 nucleotides line up with TRBD2. This CDR3 region has 13 residues. In germline, CDR1 is FNHDT, CDR2 SITEND (reference sequence). J lost 4 bases, V lost 4 bases, and 2 bases had no gene match. CDR3 protein: CASSPTGGYEQYF. The sequenced part of the CDR3 DNA is TGTGCCAGCAGTCCGACTGGGGGGTATGAACAGTAC.

This clone appeared a few times. Here the gene names and germline are mouse. The sequence runs out 1 residue before the end of the CDR3; the remainder is reconstructed from the germline J gene. The chain employs TRBV5 and TRBJ1-4, with D unclear. The CDR3 loop spans 13 amino acids. Germline V lookup: CDR1 LGHNA, CDR2 YNLKQL (reference sequence). V was trimmed by 2 bases and J by 4 bases, leaving 5 bases between them. Incomplete CDR3 DNA: TGTGCCAGCAGCCAATCTGACAACGAAAGATTATTT. It encodes CASSQSDNERLF. The whole CDR3 reads CASSQSDNERLFF.

The sample holds a few counts of this clone. Mouse gene names and germline throughout. The read ends 1 residue early relative to the CDR3; the germline J gene fills the gap. The J gene is TRBJ2-7, the V gene TRBV13-2; TRBD2 is a possible D gene (6 bases). CDR3 size: 16 residues. Germline V gene data show CDR1 as NNHNN and CDR2 as SYGAGS (reference sequence). The V end lost 0 bases, the J end lost 0 bases, and 13 bases lay between the germline ends. The CDR3 loop reads CASGDAEWGSSYEQYF. The part of the CDR3 DNA that was read is TGTGCCAGCGGTGATGCAGAGTGGGGGAGCTCCTATGAACAGTAC.

In its sample, this clone was seen once. These gene names are mouse names. The read comes to an end 1 residue before the CDR3 does, leaving the germline J gene to fill in the end. Other nucleotide sequences from this sample produce the same CDR3. This chain uses TRBV3 with TRBJ1-1; D unclear. The CDR3 totals 12 residues. Per germline, CDR1 SNHLY and CDR2 FYNGKV (reference sequence). The germline V and J ends were trimmed by 4 bases and 1 base, with 4 bases remaining between them. This CDR3 reads CASSSGNTEVFF. Incomplete CDR3 DNA: TGTGCCAGCAGCTCAGGGAACACAGAAGTCTTC.

This clone has just a few counts. Gene names refer to mouse genes. With the read ending 1 residue before the CDR3 end, the germline J gene is used to fill in that end. The chain has TRBV12-1 and TRBJ1-4; TRBD1 is a possible D gene (5 bases). This CDR3 contains 15 residues. From germline, CDR1 is SGHSN and CDR2 HYEKVE. V lost 0 bases and J lost 2, with 9 bases in between. The chain's CDR3 is CASSLEGRSNERLFF. The DNA read from the CDR3 is TGTGCCAGCTCTCTCGAGGGGCGCTCCAACGAAAGATTATTT.

About this clone: The gene symbols are mouse symbols. Read coverage stops 1 residue before the CDR3 terminus; the germline J gene supplies the remainder. V is TRBV19 and J is TRBJ2-5; 9 nucleotides align to TRBD1. The germline CDR1 and CDR2 sequences are FNHDT and SITEND (reference sequence). There are 13 residues in the CDR3. J was trimmed by 4 bases and V by 6 bases; bases with no gene match: 3. The CDR3 reads CASTRDREDTQYF. The DNA read from the CDR3 is TGTGCCAGCACCCGGGACAGGGAAGACACCCAGTAC.

As concerns this clone: The genes are named according to mouse. The read terminates 1 residue ahead of where the CDR3 ends, so the germline J gene completes it. The chain is built from TRBV15 and TRBJ2-7; 12 bases match TRBD2. J lost 7 bases, V lost 4 bases, and 5 bases had no gene match. The CDR3 length is 14 residues. Per germline, CDR1 SGHND and CDR2 FRSKSL. The sequenced CDR3 bases are TGTGCCAGCAGTTGGGGGACTGGGGGGCGGGAACAGTAC. The encoded protein is CASSWGTGGREQY. The full CDR3 sequence reads CASSWGTGGREQYF.

To note about this clone: The gene names here belong to mouse. With the read ending 1 residue before the CDR3 end, the germline J gene is used to fill in that end. The chain combines TRBV26 with TRBJ1-1, with 9 bases aligning to TRBD1. The CDR3 has 12 amino acids. Germline V gene lookup returns CDR1 KGHPV and CDR2 FQNQEV (reference sequence). After removal of 2 bases from V and 8 bases from J, the junction contained 0 bases not matched to a gene. CDR3 bases read: TGTGCCAGCAGTCTGGACAGGGGGGAAGTCTTC. The encoded protein is CASSLDRGEVF. The full CDR3 protein reads CASSLDRGEVFF.

This clone was seen a few times. Gene labels here are mouse ones. The CDR3 loop reads CASSRGRGYEQYF. The sequenced part of the CDR3 DNA is TGTGCTAGCAGTAGAGGCAGGGGGTATGAACAGTAC. The rearrangement links TRBV17 to TRBJ2-7; 7 bases align to TRBD1. The read falls 1 residue short of the CDR3 end, and the missing part is taken from the germline J gene. Per the germline V gene, CDR1 is MNHDT and CDR2 is YYDKIL. The CDR3 spans 13 residues. Unmatched junction bases numbered 1, after V lost 1 base and J lost 4 bases.

In regard to this clone: Mouse germline and gene names are used. The read ends 1 residue before the CDR3 terminus; that terminus is restored from the germline J gene. The chain recombines TRBV26 with TRBJ1-4; D not resolved. The length of the CDR3 is 13 residues. CDR1 KGHPV and CDR2 FQNQEV come from the germline V gene (reference sequence). The germline V and J ends were trimmed by 3 bases and 4 bases, with 6 bases remaining between them. The CDR3 sequence is CASSLNNNERLFF. The sequenced CDR3 bases are TGTGCCAGCAGTCTAAACAACAACGAAAGATTATTT.

This clone was seen only a few times. The genes are named according to mouse. The read terminates 1 residue before the CDR3 end, so the remaining end is supplied by the germline J gene. The V gene is TRBV14, the J gene TRBJ2-4; D is possibly TRBD2 (7 bases). CDR3 length: 15 amino acids. The germline CDR1 and CDR2 sequences are SGHDT and FRDEAV. Trimming pared 2 bases from V and 0 bases from J, leaving 10 bases between. The part of the CDR3 DNA that was read is TGTGCCAGCAGTTTACGGGGGGCAAGTCAAAACACCTTGTAC. Translation gives CASSLRGASQNTLY. The complete CDR3 reads CASSLRGASQNTLYF.

Comments on this clone: Gene names and germline refer to mouse. The part of the CDR3 DNA that was read is TGTGCCAGCAGAGCTAGTCAAAACACCTTGTAC. Encoded protein: CASRASQNTLY. The CDR3 as a whole reads CASRASQNTLYF. The chain uses TRBV26 and TRBJ2-4; D is uncertain. Sequencing ends 1 residue short of the CDR3 end; the germline J gene provides the rest. V was pared by 6 bases and J by 0 bases, with 4 bases between. The CDR3 runs 12 residues. The germline V gene encodes CDR1 KGHPV and CDR2 FQNQEV (reference sequence). The full variable domain, with the rest looked up from reference TRBV26 and TRBJ2-4, is NSKVIQTPRYLVKGQGQKAKMRCIPEKGHPVVFWYQQNKNNEFKFLINFQNQEVLQQIDMTEKRFSAECPSNSPCSLEIQSSEAGDSALYLCASRASQNTLYFGAGTRLSVL.

As for this clone: All gene names here are mouse names. The read halts 1 residue ahead of the CDR3 end, with the missing end drawn from the germline J gene. The chain employs TRBV26 and TRBJ2-4; TRBD2 aligns across 10 bases. Germline V gene data show CDR1 as KGHPV and CDR2 as FQNQEV (reference sequence). The CDR3 covers 13 residues. J was trimmed by 5 bases and V by 6 bases; bases with no gene match: 2. The covered CDR3 bases are TGTGCCAGCAGCAGGACTGGGGGAAACACCTTGTAC. Translated: CASSRTGGNTLY. The complete CDR3 protein is CASSRTGGNTLYF.

In regard to this clone: All gene names here are mouse names. The read is 1 residue too short to cover the CDR3 end, so that end is filled in from the germline J gene. The chain couples TRBV26 to TRBJ2-5; D is uncertain. The V gene lost 3 bases and the J gene lost 1 base, with 2 bases spanning the gap. The CDR3 spans 12 residues. The germline gives CDR1 KGHPV, CDR2 FQNQEV (reference sequence). CDR3 region: CASSLHQDTQYF. The DNA read from the CDR3 is TGTGCCAGCAGTCTCCACCAAGACACCCAGTAC.

About this clone: The gene names here belong to mouse. The read gets to within 1 residue of the CDR3 end, and the germline J gene fills in the rest. The rearrangement joins TRBV13-1 to TRBJ2-4; D may correspond to TRBD1 or TRBD2 (5 bases each). The germline V gene has CDR1 NSHNY and CDR2 SYGAGN. The CDR3 spans 13 residues. Trimming pared 7 bases from V and 2 bases from J, leaving 11 bases between. The CDR3 spells CASGPGPQNTLYF. The CDR3 DNA, read in part, is TGTGCCAGCGGCCCGGGACCTCAAAACACCTTGTAC.

Worth noting for this clone: All gene names here are mouse names. Read data end 1 residue before the CDR3 end; the end is taken from the germline J gene. The V call is TRBV26, the J call TRBJ1-4; D not certain. The CDR3 loop spans 13 amino acids. Germline loops: CDR1 KGHPV, CDR2 FQNQEV (reference sequence). V lost 4 bases, J lost 3 bases, and 6 bases lay in between. The CDR3 protein is CASSPTTNERLFF. Incomplete CDR3 DNA: TGTGCCAGCAGTCCTACAACCAACGAAAGATTATTT. The entire variable domain, with the rest obtained from reference TRBV26 and TRBJ1-4, is as follows: NSKVIQTPRYLVKGQGQKAKMRCIPEKGHPVVFWYQQNKNNEFKFLINFQNQEVLQQIDMTEKRFSAECPSNSPCSLEIQSSEAGDSALYLCASSPTTNERLFFGHGTKLSVL.